Listed here are 25 T cell receptor beta chains from one sample, sequenced in a study of T-cell memory formation after mild COVID-19. TCRdb ran MiXCR on the 5' RACE reads and lists one entry per CDR3 protein. There are around 160,000 distinct CDR3 sequences in the sample; about 9.9% occur only once, and 3.8% lies in the top ten. The sequencing sample was made of PBMCs or a T cell subset sorted from them (not recorded which). Every receptor here comes from a man younger than 30 who had mild COVID-19 (a few samples of this study predate the infection). Cell type and time point are not known.

This clonotype has ten or more counts. The CDR3 DNA reads TGCGCCAGCAGCCGCGGGACGCAAGAGACCCAGTACTTC. As protein: CASSRGTQETQYF. The chain uses TRBV5-1 and TRBJ2-5; tentatively, D is TRBD2 (6 bases). The V end was cut by 4 bases, the J end by 2 bases, with 9 bases between. The V gene's germline CDR1 is SGHRS and CDR2 YFSETQ. This CDR3 has 13 amino acids.

The rearrangement joins TRBV18 to TRBJ1-4, with 10 bases aligning to TRBD1. Germline V lookup: CDR1 KGHSH, CDR2 LQKENI. This CDR3 contains 16 residues. V lost 6 bases and J lost 8; bases outside the gene matches: 12. CDR3 DNA: TGTGCCAGCTCTCGAAGCCGGGGGACAGGGGACGAAAAACTGTTTTTT. Amino acids: CASSRSRGTGDEKLFF.

The chain recombines TRBV29-1 with TRBJ1-1; D perhaps matches TRBD1 (5 bases). Looked up from germline, CDR1 is SQVTM and CDR2 is ANQGSEA. Deletions cut 4 bases from V and 1 base from J, with 10 bases between. The CDR3 sequence is 13 residues long. CDR3 region: CSVAGQENTEAFF. The CDR3 DNA sequence: TGCAGCGTTGCGGGGCAAGAGAACACTGAAGCTTTCTTT.

This clonotype showed up just a few times. The V call is TRBV9, the J call TRBJ1-1; no firm D call. Germline CDR1 reads SGDLS; CDR2 reads YYNGEE. Trimming took off 0 bases at V and 1 base at J, with 4 bases between the two ends. CDR3 length equals 13 residues. CDR3 residues: CASSVAGNTEAFF. The CDR3 DNA sequence: TGTGCCAGCAGCGTAGCCGGGAACACTGAAGCTTTCTTT.

This clonotype came up many times. This chain links TRBV7-9 with TRBJ2-3, with D possibly TRBD2 on 5 matching bases. The ends were cut back, 2 bases at V and 3 bases at J, with 9 bases in the middle. The germline V gene encodes CDR1 SEHNR and CDR2 FQNEAQ (reference sequence). CDR3 length: 14 amino acids. The CDR3 DNA sequence: TGTGCCAGCAGCTTACCGCGGGTAACAGATACGCAGTATTTT. Translating it yields CASSLPRVTDTQYF.

This clonotype was counted between two and nine times. This chain joins TRBV20-1 and TRBJ2-3, with 13 bases fitting TRBD2. The CDR3 runs to 13 residues. The germline V gene encodes CDR1 DFQATT and CDR2 SNEGSKA (reference sequence). CDR3 in DNA: TGCGGAGGACTAGCGGGGGGCACAGATACGCAGTATTTT. Its translation is CGGLAGGTDTQYF.

The genes are TRBV5-8 and TRBJ2-3; 12 bases align to TRBD2. J lost 5 bases, V lost 3 bases, and 4 bases had no gene match. Germline CDR1 and CDR2: SGHTS and YDEGEE. This CDR3 contains 15 residues. The CDR3 DNA is TGTGCCAGCAGCTGGGGACTAGCGGGTAAAGATACGCAGTATTTT. Amino acids: CASSWGLAGKDTQYF.

This clonotype has more than one count but fewer than ten. The J gene is TRBJ1-1, the V gene TRBV29-1; D is possibly TRBD1 (5 bases). This CDR3 region has 13 residues. V was trimmed by 6 bases and J by 10 bases, leaving 21 bases between them. Germline V gene sequence: CDR1 SQVTM, CDR2 ANQGSEA. This CDR3 reads CSVGDPGLGRAFF. The DNA for the CDR3 is TGCAGCGTCGGTGACCCGGGGCTTGGCAGAGCTTTCTTT.

This clonotype was picked up a small number of times. The chain employs TRBV18 and TRBJ2-3, with D maybe TRBD1 (6 bases). CDR1 and CDR2 (germline): KGHSH, LQKENI. The CDR3 covers 16 residues. Between the trimmed V and J ends, which lost 6 bases and 2 bases, there was a span of 18 bases. In DNA, the CDR3 is TGTGCCAGCTCGCCTGACAGGCAGACCTACACAGATACGCAGTATTTT. Translation gives CASSPDRQTYTDTQYF.

In this sample, this clonotype turned up a few times. The V gene is TRBV7-2, the J gene TRBJ1-1; TRBD1 agrees at 7 bases. The CDR3 length is 13 residues. In germline, CDR1 is SGHTA, CDR2 FQGNSA. V lost 5 bases to trimming and J lost 8 bases; unmatched junction nucleotides: 8. The CDR3 DNA reads TGTGCCAGCAGCCCAGGGACAGATCGAGAAGCTTTCTTT. Translating it yields CASSPGTDREAFF.

This chain connects TRBV6-2 or TRBV6-3 to TRBJ1-5; D is unresolved. The CDR3 is 15 residues long. The germline gives CDR1 MNHEY, CDR2 SVGEGT. V gave up 7 bases and J gave up 1 base, with 14 bases separating them. The CDR3 is CASTPVGVSNQPQHF. For the CDR3, the DNA is TGTGCCAGCACCCCCGTCGGGGTAAGCAATCAGCCCCAGCATTTT.

The chain joins TRBV20-1 to TRBJ2-7; tentative D call: TRBD1 (5 bases). Germline V gene data show CDR1 as DFQATT and CDR2 as SNEGSKA (reference sequence). This CDR3 contains 15 residues. V lost 1 base to trimming and J lost 1 base, with 14 bases between them. The CDR3 DNA reads TGCAGTGCTAGAGGTATCTTAGCAGGGTCCTACGAGCAGTACTTC. Its protein product is CSARGILAGSYEQYF.

With respect to this clonotype: Possible read error: a much larger clone is one base away. This sequence joins TRBV7-3 and TRBJ2-7; TRBD2 is a possible D gene (7 bases). Germline loops: CDR1 SGHTA, CDR2 FQGTGA. The CDR3 runs 15 residues. The DNA of the CDR3 is TGTGCCAGCAGCCCAGGTTCGGGGGGCTCCTACGAGAAGTACTTC. This sequence encodes CASSPGSGGSYEKYF.

The gene calls are TRBV12-3 or TRBV12-4 and TRBJ1-5; 12 nucleotides line up with TRBD1. Losses at the gene ends were 5 bases for V and 9 bases for J; bases not matched to a gene: 8. The CDR3 spans 15 residues. DNA for the CDR3: TGTGCCAGCAGTGGGACAGGGGGCCACGAGGGGCCCCAGCATTTT. Protein product: CASSGTGGHEGPQHF.

This clonotype has just a few counts. Mismatch with germline at one junction end may stem from a read error. The V and J genes are TRBV7-2 and TRBJ1-2; the D gene is possibly TRBD1 (6 bases). The CDR3 spans 12 residues. CDR1 is SGHTA and CDR2 is FQGNSA in the germline V gene. Written as DNA, the CDR3 is TGCGCCACTAGCCGACAGGTCTATGGCTACACCTTC. Translation gives CATSRQVYGYTF.

The chain has TRBV25-1 and TRBJ2-2; 9 nucleotides agree with TRBD1. Germline V lookup: CDR1 MGHDK, CDR2 SYGVNS. V trimming: 7 bases; J trimming: 3 bases; junction bases outside the gene matches: 3. This CDR3 region has 14 residues. The CDR3 sequence is CASTGTGYTGELFF. The DNA of the CDR3 is TGTGCCAGCACGGGGACAGGGTACACCGGGGAGCTGTTTTTT. Full variable domain (outside the CDR3, taken from reference TRBV25-1 and TRBJ2-2): EADIYQTPRYLVIGTGKKITLECSQTMGHDKMYWYQQDPGMELHLIHYSYGVNSTEKGDLSSESTVSRIRTEHFPLTLESARPSHTSQYLCASTGTGYTGELFFGEGSRLTVL.

This clonotype turned up a few times. The CDR3 spells CASTDDREDGYTF. CDR3 sequence (DNA): TGTGCCAGCACCGATGACAGGGAAGATGGCTACACCTTC. The chain carries TRBV2 and TRBJ1-2; TRBD1 agrees at 7 bases. Germline-derived CDR1 and CDR2 are SNHLY and FYNNEI. The CDR3 consists of 13 residues. J lost 6 bases, V lost 7 bases, and 8 bases had no gene match.

This clonotype occurred many times. The rearrangement links TRBV24-1 to TRBJ2-1; D could derive from TRBD1 or TRBD2 (5 bases each). The CDR3 sequence is 14 residues long. Germline lookup yields CDR1 KGHDR and CDR2 SFDVKD. The V end was cut by 6 bases, the J end by 10 bases, with 18 bases between. The CDR3 loop reads CATSTGTNSREQFF. The CDR3 DNA reads as TGTGCCACCAGTACCGGGACCAACTCGCGGGAGCAGTTCTTC.

This chain connects TRBV9 to TRBJ2-3; D possibly corresponds to TRBD2 (5 bases). V was clipped by 0 bases and J by 3 bases, with 17 bases between them. Germline V gene sequence: CDR1 SGDLS, CDR2 YYNGEE. The CDR3 contains 17 residues. The CDR3 spells CASSVGRERLATDTQYF. CDR3 in DNA: TGTGCCAGCAGCGTAGGAAGAGAAAGGCTAGCTACAGATACGCAGTATTTT.

J is TRBJ2-4 and V is TRBV12-3 or TRBV12-4; maybe TRBD1 (7 bases). The germline V and J ends were trimmed by 9 bases and 6 bases, with 15 bases remaining between them. The CDR3 covers 13 residues. Written as DNA, the CDR3 is TGTGCCAGTAAACAGGGGAGGTTAAACATTCAGTACTTC. Translated: CASKQGRLNIQYF.

This clonotype was seen a handful of times. V and J are TRBV12-3 or TRBV12-4 and TRBJ1-1, with D tentatively TRBD1 (6 bases). V was pared by 1 base and J by 5 bases, with 11 bases between. CDR3 length: 14 residues. DNA of the CDR3: TGTGCCAGCAGTTTAGGTTCCCAGGGGACTGAAGCTTTCTTT. This codes for CASSLGSQGTEAFF.

This clonotype was counted between two and nine times. V is TRBV15 and J is TRBJ2-7; D not certain. The V gene lost 3 bases and the J gene lost 0 bases, with 6 bases spanning the gap. The CDR3 is made up of 13 amino acids. Germline V CDR1 and CDR2: LNHNV, YYDKDF (reference sequence). CDR3 region: CATSSRNSYEQYF. The CDR3 coding sequence is TGTGCCACCAGCAGCCGCAACTCCTACGAGCAGTACTTC.

This clonotype was detected ten times or more. The chain is built from TRBV20-1 and TRBJ2-7; TRBD1 matches 10 bases. There are 13 residues in the CDR3. J gave up 5 bases and V 7 bases, and 8 bases lay outside the gene matches. CDR1 and CDR2 from the germline V gene are DFQATT and SNEGSKA (reference sequence). The DNA for the CDR3 is TGCAGTGTCCCGGGACAGGGGAGGGACGAGCAGTACGTC. This translates into CSVPGQGRDEQYV.

This clonotype has a count of ten or more. At one of its ends the junction is not consistent with the germline gene, which may arise from a read error. V gene TRBV5-1 combines with J gene TRBJ2-2; D gene ambiguous. This CDR3 spans 14 amino acids. CDR1 is SGHRS, CDR2 YFSETQ, per germline. DNA of the CDR3: TGTGCCAGCAGCTTAGCAGCAAACACCGGGGAGCTGTTTTTT. Its translation: CASSLAANTGELFF.

This clonotype was seen a handful of times. V and J are TRBV7-2 and TRBJ2-5; 9 nucleotides match TRBD2. This CDR3 has 15 residues. Germline lookup yields CDR1 SGHTA and CDR2 FQGNSA. The V segment lost 5 bases and the J segment 7 bases; nucleotides outside the gene matches: 11. The CDR3 is CASSTEAGGGRTQYF. CDR3 in DNA: TGTGCCAGCAGCACCGAAGCGGGGGGCGGGCGGACCCAGTACTTC.